These 7 T cell receptor beta chains share one sample of origin, sequenced in a study of blood T cell repertoires in COVID-19. Only in-frame clones appear in the TCRdb table, and some are missing; sequencing was by immunoSEQ multiplex PCR. The table includes 130,000 or so clones, around 80% detected once. The sample was peripheral blood. The origin of the receptors is a man aged 60-69 years with active or convalescent COVID-19.

The chain uses TRBV20-1 and TRBJ2-3; TRBD2 aligns across 13 bases. CDR1 is DFQATT and CDR2 is SNEGSKA in the germline V gene (reference sequence). The CDR3 runs to 15 residues. V lost 3 bases to trimming and J lost 2 bases; unmatched junction nucleotides: 2. The DNA of the CDR3 is TGCAGTGCTAGTACTAGCGGGAGGGCCACAGATACGCAGTATTTT. This translates into CSASTSGRATDTQYF.

The chain combines TRBV18 with TRBJ2-2; D gene unclear. The germline CDR1 and CDR2 sequences are KGHSH and LQKENI. Trimming took off 3 bases at V and 3 bases at J, with 8 bases between the two ends. The CDR3 is made up of 14 amino acids. The CDR3 DNA is TGTGCCAGCTCACCCTTCCGGGACACCGGGGAGCTGTTTTTT. Protein: CASSPFRDTGELFF. Looking up the rest from reference TRBV18 and TRBJ2-2 gives the full variable domain: NAGVMQNPRHLVRRRGQEARLRCSPMKGHSHVYWYRQLPEEGLKFMVYLQKENIIDESGMPKERFSAEFPKEGPSILRIQQVVRGDSAAYFCASSPFRDTGELFFGEGSRLTVL.

The chain links TRBV4-3 to TRBJ1-4; perhaps TRBD1 as D (6 bases). Germline V CDR1 and CDR2: LGHNA, YSLEER. Trimming removed 3 bases at V and 4 bases at J, with 15 bases between. The CDR3 covers 16 residues. The CDR3, as DNA: TGCGCCAGCAGCCAGGGATACAGGGCCCTTAATGAAAAACTGTTTTTT. This encodes CASSQGYRALNEKLFF.

CDR3 bases: TGTGCCACCAGCAGAGATGGGTTGGGCAGTTCACCCCTCCACTTT. Residues: CATSRDGLGSSPLHF. The chain has TRBV15 and TRBJ1-6, with D unclear. The germline CDR1 and CDR2 sequences are LNHNV and YYDKDF (reference sequence). Trimming cost V 0 bases and J 9 bases, with 12 bases left between them. This CDR3 has 15 amino acids. Full variable domain (rest looked up from reference TRBV15 and TRBJ1-6): DAMVIQNPRYQVTQFGKPVTLSCSQTLNHNVMYWYQQKSSQAPKLLFHYYDKDFNNEADTPDNFQSRRPNTSFCFLDIRSPGLGDTAMYLCATSRDGLGSSPLHFGNGTRLTVT.

The rearrangement uses TRBV2 and TRBJ2-4, with D unresolved. There are 13 residues in the CDR3. The germline V gene has CDR1 SNHLY and CDR2 FYNNEI. V shed 5 bases and J shed 8 bases, with 13 bases lying between them. CDR3 amino acids: CASSIYLMDIQYF. CDR3 coding DNA: TGTGCCAGCAGTATTTACTTGATGGACATTCAGTACTTC.

This chain links TRBV5-1 with TRBJ2-7, with TRBD2 identical over 12 bases. Losses at the gene ends were 2 bases for V and 8 bases for J; bases not matched to a gene: 5. Germline CDR1 SGHRS, CDR2 YFSETQ. This CDR3 has 14 amino acids. This CDR3 is CASSFETSGSQQYF. In DNA, the CDR3 is TGCGCCAGCAGCTTTGAGACTAGCGGGAGCCAGCAGTACTTC.

V gene TRBV7-2 combines with J gene TRBJ2-3, with TRBD2 matching 10 bases. Germline V CDR1 and CDR2: SGHTA, FQGNSA. This CDR3 is 17 amino acids long. V shed 5 bases and J 3 bases; nucleotides not matched to a gene: 11. DNA for the CDR3: TGTGCCAGCAGCCCACATCCATTAGCGGGAGGAACAGATACGCAGTATTTT. This sequence encodes CASSPHPLAGGTDTQYF.